This T cell receptor beta chain was sequenced during a study of graft-versus-host responses after intestinal transplantation. On the study more broadly: Each recipient received anti-thymocyte globulin induction, then tacrolimus and steroids for about 3 years.

Only in-frame clones appear in the TCRdb table, and some are missing; sequencing was by immunoSEQ multiplex PCR. This sample has more than 60,000 clones, with about nine tenths found just once. Study-wide results and caveats: Patients who carried graft-donor T cell macrochimerism also had high graft-versus-host to host-versus-graft clonal ratios in their allografts. Early after transplant, HvG declines were associated with peak levels of circulating GvH clones.

About this clone: What it recognizes is unknown.

This specimen was unstimulated CD8+ T cells sorted from spleen or lymph node cells, taken before intestinal transplant. The receptor comes from a human donor who received an intestinal transplant.

The CDR3 DNA reads TGTGCCAGCAGCGTAGGTGGAGGGGTGGACTACGAGCAGTACTTC. Its protein product is CASSVGGGVDYEQYF. This chain connects TRBV9 to TRBJ2-7, with a possible D match to TRBD2 (6 bases). Germline lookup yields CDR1 SGDLS and CDR2 YYNGEE. CDR3 length: 15 residues. Deletions cut 0 bases from V and 3 bases from J, with 13 bases between. The entire variable domain, with the rest obtained from reference TRBV9 and TRBJ2-7, is as follows: DSGVTQTPKHLITATGQRVTLRCSPRSGDLSVYWYQQSLDQGLQFLIQYYNGEERAKGNILERFSAQQFPDLHSELNLSSLELGDSALYFCASSVGGGVDYEQYFGPGTRLTVT.